The present T cell receptor beta chain was sequenced within a study of tumor-infiltrating lymphocytes in localized non-small cell lung cancer. Germline V CDR1 and CDR2: LNHDA, SQIVND (reference sequence). The CDR3 spans 14 residues. V dropped 5 bases and J dropped 4; count of bases not matched to a gene: 7. This clone was found once. Its antigen is undetermined. The study, taken as a whole, reports: Immunotypes IM1 and IM2 had similar TCR-derived T-cell fractions.

This table comes from immunoSEQ multiplex PCR, and its TCRdb copy is limited to in-frame clones, with some not included. Seen here are 13,000 or so clones, just over 85% observed once, and the top ten hold 8% to 9.5%. Sequenced sample: lung tumor tissue. The V and J genes are TRBV19 and TRBJ2-7; 8 nucleotides align to TRBD1. This sequence originates from a human donor with non-small cell lung cancer. CDR3 region: CASSSLTGAYEQYF. In DNA form, the CDR3 reads TGTGCCAGTAGTTCACTGACAGGGGCATACGAGCAGTACTTC.